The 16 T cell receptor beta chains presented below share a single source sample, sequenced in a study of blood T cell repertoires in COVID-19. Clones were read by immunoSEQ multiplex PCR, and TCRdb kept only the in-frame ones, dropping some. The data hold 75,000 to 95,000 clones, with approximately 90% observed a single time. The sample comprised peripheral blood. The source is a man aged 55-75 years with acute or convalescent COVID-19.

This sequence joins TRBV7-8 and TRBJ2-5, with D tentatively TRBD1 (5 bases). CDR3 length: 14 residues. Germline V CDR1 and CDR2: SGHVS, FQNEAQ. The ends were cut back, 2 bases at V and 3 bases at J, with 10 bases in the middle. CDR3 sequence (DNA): TGTGCCAGCAGCTTACGCCAGGGAAAAGAGACCCAGTACTTC. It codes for CASSLRQGKETQYF.

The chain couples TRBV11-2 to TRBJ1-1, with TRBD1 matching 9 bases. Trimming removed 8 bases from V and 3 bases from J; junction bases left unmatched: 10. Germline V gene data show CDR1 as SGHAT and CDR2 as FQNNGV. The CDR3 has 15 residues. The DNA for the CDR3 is TGTGCCAGCCCAAATCCGGGACAGGGAGACACTGAAGCTTTCTTT. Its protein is CASPNPGQGDTEAFF.

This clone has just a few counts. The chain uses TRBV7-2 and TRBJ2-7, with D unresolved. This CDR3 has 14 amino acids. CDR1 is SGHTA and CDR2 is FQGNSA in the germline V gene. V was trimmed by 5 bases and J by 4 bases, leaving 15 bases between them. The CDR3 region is CASSRDSAAYEQYF. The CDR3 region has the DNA TGTGCCAGCAGCCGTGACTCGGCGGCGTACGAGCAGTACTTC.

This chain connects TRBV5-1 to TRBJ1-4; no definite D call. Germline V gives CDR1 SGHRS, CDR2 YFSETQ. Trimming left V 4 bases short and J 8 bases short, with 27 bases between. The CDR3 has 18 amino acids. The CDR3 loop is CASSPAPYVRSREEKLFF. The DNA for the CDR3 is TGCGCCAGCAGCCCGGCCCCCTACGTCCGGTCTAGGGAGGAAAAACTGTTTTTT.

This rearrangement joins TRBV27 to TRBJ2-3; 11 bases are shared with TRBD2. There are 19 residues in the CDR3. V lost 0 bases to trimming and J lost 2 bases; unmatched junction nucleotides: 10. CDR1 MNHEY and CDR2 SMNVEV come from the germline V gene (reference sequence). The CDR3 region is CASSLSNPLAGVPTDTQYF. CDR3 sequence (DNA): TGTGCCAGCAGTTTATCTAATCCACTAGCGGGGGTACCCACAGATACGCAGTATTTT.

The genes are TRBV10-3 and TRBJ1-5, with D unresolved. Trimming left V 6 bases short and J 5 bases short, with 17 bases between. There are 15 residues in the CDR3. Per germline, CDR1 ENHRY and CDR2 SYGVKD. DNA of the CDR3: TGTGCCATCAGGGCGGCAGACCCCGCGGATCAGCCCCAGCATTTT. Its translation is CAIRAADPADQPQHF.

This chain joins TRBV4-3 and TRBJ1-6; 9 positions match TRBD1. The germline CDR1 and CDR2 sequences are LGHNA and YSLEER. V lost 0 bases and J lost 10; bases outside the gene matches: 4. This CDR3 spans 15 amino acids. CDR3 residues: CASSQEVTGGSPLHF. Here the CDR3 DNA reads TGCGCCAGCAGCCAAGAGGTGACAGGGGGATCACCCCTCCACTTT.

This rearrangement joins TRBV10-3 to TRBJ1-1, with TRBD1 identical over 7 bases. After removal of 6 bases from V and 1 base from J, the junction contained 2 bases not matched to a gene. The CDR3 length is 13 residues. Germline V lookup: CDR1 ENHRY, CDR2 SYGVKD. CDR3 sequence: CAISWDRNTEAFF. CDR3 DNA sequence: TGTGCCATCAGCTGGGACAGGAACACTGAAGCTTTCTTT.

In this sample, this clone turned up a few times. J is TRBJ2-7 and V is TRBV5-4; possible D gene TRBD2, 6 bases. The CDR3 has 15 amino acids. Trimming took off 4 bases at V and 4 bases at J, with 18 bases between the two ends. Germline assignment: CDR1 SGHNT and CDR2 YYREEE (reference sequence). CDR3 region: CASSPSGGLPYEQYF. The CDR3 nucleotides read TGTGCCAGCAGCCCCTCTGGGGGACTCCCATACGAGCAGTACTTC.

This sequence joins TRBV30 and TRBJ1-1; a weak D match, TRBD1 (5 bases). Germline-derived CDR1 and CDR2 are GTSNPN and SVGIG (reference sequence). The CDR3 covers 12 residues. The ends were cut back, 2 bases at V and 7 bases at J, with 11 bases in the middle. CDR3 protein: CAWSSGTLEAFF. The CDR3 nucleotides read TGTGCCTGGAGTAGTGGGACTCTTGAAGCTTTCTTT.

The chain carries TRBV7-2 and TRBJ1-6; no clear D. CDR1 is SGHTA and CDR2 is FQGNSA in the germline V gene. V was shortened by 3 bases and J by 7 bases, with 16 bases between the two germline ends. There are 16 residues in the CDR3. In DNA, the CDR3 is TGTGCCAGCAGCTTGGGAGAATGGGCAGGCAATTCACCCCTCCACTTT. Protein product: CASSLGEWAGNSPLHF.

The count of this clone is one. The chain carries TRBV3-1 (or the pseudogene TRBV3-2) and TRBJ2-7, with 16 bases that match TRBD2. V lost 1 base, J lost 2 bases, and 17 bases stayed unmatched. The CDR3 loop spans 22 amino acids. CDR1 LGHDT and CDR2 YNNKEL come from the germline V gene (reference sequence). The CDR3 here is CASSQAFQPGLAGGARAYEQYF. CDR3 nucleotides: TGTGCCAGCAGCCAAGCGTTTCAACCGGGACTAGCGGGGGGGGCCAGGGCCTACGAGCAGTACTTC.

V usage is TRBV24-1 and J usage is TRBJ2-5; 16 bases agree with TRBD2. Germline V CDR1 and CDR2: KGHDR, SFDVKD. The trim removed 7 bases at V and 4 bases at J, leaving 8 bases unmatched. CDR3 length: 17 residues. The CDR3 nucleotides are TGTGCCACCAGCCCGGGACTAGCGGGGGGGCTAAGAGAGACCCAGTACTTC. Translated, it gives CATSPGLAGGLRETQYF.

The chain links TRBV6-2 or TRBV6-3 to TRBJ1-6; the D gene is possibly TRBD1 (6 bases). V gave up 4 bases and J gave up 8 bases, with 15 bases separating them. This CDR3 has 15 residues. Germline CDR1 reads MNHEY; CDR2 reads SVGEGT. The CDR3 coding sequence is TGTGCCAGCAGTTCACAGGACAGAGGGTATTCACCCCTCCACTTT. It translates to CASSSQDRGYSPLHF.

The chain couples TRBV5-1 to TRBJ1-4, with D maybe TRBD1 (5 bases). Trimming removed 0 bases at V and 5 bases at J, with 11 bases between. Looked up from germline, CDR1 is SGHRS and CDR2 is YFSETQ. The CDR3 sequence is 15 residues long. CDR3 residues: CASSLALQENEKLFF. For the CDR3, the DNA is TGCGCCAGCAGCTTGGCCTTACAGGAGAATGAAAAACTGTTTTTT.

The CDR3 DNA reads as TGTGCCAGCAAAGGACAGGGGACCTACGAGCAGTACTTC. Translation: CASKGQGTYEQYF. V and J are TRBV5-6 and TRBJ2-7; 9 bases fit TRBD1. Per germline, CDR1 SGHDT and CDR2 YYEEEE. After removal of 6 bases from V and 2 bases from J, the junction contained 3 bases not matched to a gene. The CDR3 is 13 residues long.